This is a list of T cell receptor beta chains from one sample in a study of T-cell memory formation after mild COVID-19. TCRdb reprocessed the 5' RACE reads via MiXCR and lists one record per CDR3 protein. This sample carries 150,000 to 200,000 distinct CDR3 sequences, 25% to 40% of them seen once, and the ten largest clones take around 12%. The sample consisted of PBMCs or a T cell subset sorted from them (not recorded which). Every receptor here comes from an adult woman who had mild COVID-19 (a few samples of this study predate the infection). Cell type and time point are not known. Each CDR3 is given with its conserved first and last residue. A D gene is named only where the DNA matches it firmly. Not all rows give a size; the values are once, few, many and, for expanded clones, a class.

TRBJ1-2	few	12	-	TRBV12-3/TRBV12-4	CASGPGTYGYTF	TGTGCCAGCGGACCAGGGACCTATGGCTACACCTTC
TRBJ2-1	-	13	-	TRBV12-3/TRBV12-4	CASSLARRHEQFF	TGTGCCAGCAGTTTGGCCCGACGGCATGAGCAGTTCTTC
TRBJ2-7	-	15	TRBD1	TRBV7-9	CASSSKGTGSYEQYF	TGTGCCAGCAGCTCCAAGGGGACAGGTTCCTACGAGCAGTACTTC
TRBJ2-7	few	13	-	TRBV18	CASSPPELYEQYF	TGTGCCAGCTCACCACCTGAACTCTACGAGCAGTACTTC
TRBJ2-1	-	16	TRBD1	TRBV12-3/TRBV12-4	CASKRTGTGTVGEQFF	TGTGCCAGCAAACGTACTGGGACAGGGACTGTAGGTGAGCAGTTCTTC
TRBJ2-1	-	15	-	TRBV3-1	CASSQSRGVGNEQFF	TGTGCCAGCAGCCAATCGAGGGGCGTAGGGAATGAGCAGTTCTTC
TRBJ2-4	-	15	-	TRBV9	CASSVTPQGGNIQYF	TGTGCCAGCAGCGTAACGCCCCAGGGGGGTAACATTCAGTACTTC
TRBJ1-2	-	11	-	TRBV27	CASSPGDGYTF	TGTGCCAGCAGTCCAGGGGATGGCTACACCTTC
TRBJ1-4	-	17	-	TRBV4-3	CASSQDNRRATNEKLFF	TGCGCCAGCAGCCAAGATAATCGGAGGGCAACTAATGAAAAACTGTTTTTT
TRBJ1-5	few	14	-	TRBV12-3/TRBV12-4	CASSWQAMIQPQHF	TGTGCCAGCAGTTGGCAGGCTATGATTCAGCCCCAGCATTTT
TRBJ1-2	-	15	TRBD1	TRBV12-3/TRBV12-4	CASRTGTGAGYGYTF	TGTGCCAGCAGAACCGGGACAGGGGCGGGCTATGGCTACACCTTC
TRBJ2-7	-	14	TRBD2	TRBV6-2/TRBV6-3	CASTPRLAGYEQYF	TGTGCCAGCACCCCGAGGCTAGCGGGCTACGAGCAGTACTTC
TRBJ2-3	few	15	-	TRBV5-1	CASSLAAGATDTQYF	TGCGCCAGCAGCTTGGCGGCAGGGGCCACAGATACGCAGTATTTT
TRBJ2-2	few	16	-	TRBV9	CASSVDPGQNTGELFF	TGTGCCAGCAGCGTAGATCCAGGGCAGAACACCGGGGAGCTGTTTTTT
TRBJ2-7	-	14	TRBD1	TRBV11-1	CASRTRTGGYEQYF	TGTGCCAGCAGAACCAGGACAGGTGGTTACGAGCAGTACTTC